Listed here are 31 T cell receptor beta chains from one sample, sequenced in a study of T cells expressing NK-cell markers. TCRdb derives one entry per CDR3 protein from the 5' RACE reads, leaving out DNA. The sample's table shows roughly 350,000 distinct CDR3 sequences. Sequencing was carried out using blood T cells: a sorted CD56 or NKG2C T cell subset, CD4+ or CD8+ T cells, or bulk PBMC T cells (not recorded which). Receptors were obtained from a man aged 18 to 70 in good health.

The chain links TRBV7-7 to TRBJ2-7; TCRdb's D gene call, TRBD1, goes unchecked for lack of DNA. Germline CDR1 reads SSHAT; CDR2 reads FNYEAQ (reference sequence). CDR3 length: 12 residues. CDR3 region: CASSSNRGLRYF.

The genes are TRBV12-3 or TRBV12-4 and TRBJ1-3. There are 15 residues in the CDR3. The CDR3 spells CASSLRGSSGNTIYF.

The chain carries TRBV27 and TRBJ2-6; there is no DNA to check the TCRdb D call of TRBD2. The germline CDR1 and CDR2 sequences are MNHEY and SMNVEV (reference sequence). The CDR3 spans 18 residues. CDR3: CASTPARAGGLGANVLTF.

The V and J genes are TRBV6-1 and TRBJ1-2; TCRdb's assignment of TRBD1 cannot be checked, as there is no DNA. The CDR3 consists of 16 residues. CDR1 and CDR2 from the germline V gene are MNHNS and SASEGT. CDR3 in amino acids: CACGNGLATGQYGYTF.

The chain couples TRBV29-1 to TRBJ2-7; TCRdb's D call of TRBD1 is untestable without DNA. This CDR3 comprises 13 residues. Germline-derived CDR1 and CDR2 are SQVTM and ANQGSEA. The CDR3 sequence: CSVDEGPTYEQYF.

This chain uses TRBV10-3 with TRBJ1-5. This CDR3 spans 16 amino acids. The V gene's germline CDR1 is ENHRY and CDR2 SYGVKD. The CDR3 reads CAISESTYPSNQPQHF.

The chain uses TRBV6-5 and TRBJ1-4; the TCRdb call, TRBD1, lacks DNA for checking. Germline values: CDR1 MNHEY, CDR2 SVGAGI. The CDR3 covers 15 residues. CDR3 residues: CASSYSTRVREKLFF.

CDR3 protein: CASSFLVANTEAFF. This sequence joins TRBV7-8 and TRBJ1-1. Germline CDR1 and CDR2: SGHVS and FQNEAQ. The CDR3 is 14 amino acids. The whole variable domain, remainder taken from reference TRBV7-8 and TRBJ1-1, is GAGVSQSPRYKVAKRGQDVALRCDPISGHVSLFWYQQALGQGPEFLTYFQNEAQLDKSGLPSDRFFAERPEGSVSTLKIQRTQQEDSAVYLCASSFLVANTEAFFGQGTRLTVV.

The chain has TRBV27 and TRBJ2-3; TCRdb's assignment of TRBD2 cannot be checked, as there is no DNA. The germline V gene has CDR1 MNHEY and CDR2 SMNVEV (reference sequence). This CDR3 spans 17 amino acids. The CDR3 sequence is CASSPLAGLPRPDTQYF.

CDR3 amino acids: CASSGGDGRTDTQYF. The rearrangement uses TRBV5-1 and TRBJ2-3; there is no DNA to check the TCRdb D call of TRBD1. Germline V CDR1 and CDR2: SGHRS, YFSETQ. CDR3 length: 15 amino acids.

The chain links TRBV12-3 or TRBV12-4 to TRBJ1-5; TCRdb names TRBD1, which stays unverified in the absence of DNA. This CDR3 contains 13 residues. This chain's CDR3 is CASSLIQGQPQHF.

The CDR3 spells CASSHIQGKDYNEQFF. The V call is TRBV4-1, the J call TRBJ2-1; TCRdb outputs TRBD1, but without DNA this stays unchecked. Germline CDR1 reads MGHRA; CDR2 reads YSYEKL. The CDR3 length is 16 residues.

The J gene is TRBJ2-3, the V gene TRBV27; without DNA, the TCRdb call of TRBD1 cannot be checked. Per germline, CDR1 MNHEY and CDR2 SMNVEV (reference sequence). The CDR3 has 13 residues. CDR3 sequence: CASNDGGGDTQYF.

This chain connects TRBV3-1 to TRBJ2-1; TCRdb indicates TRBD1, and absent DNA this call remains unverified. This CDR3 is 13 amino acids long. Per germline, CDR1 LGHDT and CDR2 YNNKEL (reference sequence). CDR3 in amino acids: CASGGPHDNEQFF.

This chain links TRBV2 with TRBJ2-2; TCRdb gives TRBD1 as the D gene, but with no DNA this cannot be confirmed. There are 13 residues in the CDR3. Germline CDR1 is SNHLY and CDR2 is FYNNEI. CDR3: CASKDGGVGELFF.

The CDR3 loop is CASSPGASGEVETQYF. The genes are TRBV4-2 and TRBJ2-5; TCRdb proposes TRBD2, but this gene call is untestable without DNA. The CDR3 covers 16 residues. From germline, CDR1 is LGHNA and CDR2 YNFKEQ.

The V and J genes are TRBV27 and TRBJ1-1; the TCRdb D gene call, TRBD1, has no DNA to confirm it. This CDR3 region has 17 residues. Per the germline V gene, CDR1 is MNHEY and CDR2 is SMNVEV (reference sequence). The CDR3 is CASSQHQGYSMNTEAFF.

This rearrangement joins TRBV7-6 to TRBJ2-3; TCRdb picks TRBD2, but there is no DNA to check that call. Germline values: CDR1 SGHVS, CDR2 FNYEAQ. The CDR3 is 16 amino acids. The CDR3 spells CASSLVSRRSTDTQYF. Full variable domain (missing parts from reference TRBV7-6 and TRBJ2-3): GAGVSQSPRYKVTKRGQDVALRCDPISGHVSLYWYRQALGQGPEFLTYFNYEAQQDKSGLPNDRFSAERPEGSISTLTIQRTEQRDSAMYRCASSLVSRRSTDTQYFGPGTRLTVL.

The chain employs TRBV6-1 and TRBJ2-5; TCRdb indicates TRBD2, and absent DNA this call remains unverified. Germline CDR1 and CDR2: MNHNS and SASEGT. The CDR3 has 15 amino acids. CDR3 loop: CASSTRSGGKETQYF.

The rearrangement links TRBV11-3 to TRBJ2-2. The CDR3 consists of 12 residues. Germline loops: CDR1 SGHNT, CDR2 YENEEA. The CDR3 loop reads CASSLGFGELFF.

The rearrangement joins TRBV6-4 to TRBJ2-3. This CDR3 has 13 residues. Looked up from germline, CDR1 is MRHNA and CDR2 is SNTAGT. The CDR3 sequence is CASSSTSVDTQYF.

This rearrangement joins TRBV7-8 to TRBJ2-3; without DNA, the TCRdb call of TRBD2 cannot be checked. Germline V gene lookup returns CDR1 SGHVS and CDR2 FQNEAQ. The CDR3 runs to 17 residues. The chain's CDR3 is CASSLGQRGAGTDTQYF. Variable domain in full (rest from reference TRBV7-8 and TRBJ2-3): GAGVSQSPRYKVAKRGQDVALRCDPISGHVSLFWYQQALGQGPEFLTYFQNEAQLDKSGLPSDRFFAERPEGSVSTLKIQRTQQEDSAVYLCASSLGQRGAGTDTQYFGPGTRLTVL.

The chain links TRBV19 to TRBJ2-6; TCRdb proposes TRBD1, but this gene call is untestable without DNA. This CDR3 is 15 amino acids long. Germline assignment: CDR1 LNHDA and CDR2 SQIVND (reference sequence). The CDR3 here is CASTFRGAGANVLTF. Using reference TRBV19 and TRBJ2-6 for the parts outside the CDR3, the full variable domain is DGGITQSPKYLFRKEGQNVTLSCEQNLNHDAMYWYRQDPGQGLRLIYYSQIVNDFQKGDIAEGYSVSREKKESFPLTVTSAQKNPTAFYLCASTFRGAGANVLTFGAGSRLTVL.

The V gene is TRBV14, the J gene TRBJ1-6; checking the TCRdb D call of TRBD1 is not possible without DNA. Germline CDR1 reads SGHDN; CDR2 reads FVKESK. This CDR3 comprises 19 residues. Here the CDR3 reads CASSRKDRGMKFRYSPLHF.

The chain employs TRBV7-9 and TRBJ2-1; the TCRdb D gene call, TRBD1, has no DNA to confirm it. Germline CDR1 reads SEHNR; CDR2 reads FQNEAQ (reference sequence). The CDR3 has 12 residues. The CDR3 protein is CASSFETGKQFF.

The CDR3 protein is CSAAGLAGGRGNTQYF. This chain links TRBV20-1 with TRBJ2-3; TCRdb's assignment of TRBD2 cannot be checked, as there is no DNA. CDR3 length: 16 amino acids. Per germline, CDR1 DFQATT and CDR2 SNEGSKA (reference sequence).

This CDR3 is CASRSQTGGLKETQYF. The V call is TRBV7-2, the J call TRBJ2-5; there is no DNA to check the TCRdb D call of TRBD1. Germline CDR1 is SGHTA and CDR2 is FQGNSA. The CDR3 sequence is 16 residues long.

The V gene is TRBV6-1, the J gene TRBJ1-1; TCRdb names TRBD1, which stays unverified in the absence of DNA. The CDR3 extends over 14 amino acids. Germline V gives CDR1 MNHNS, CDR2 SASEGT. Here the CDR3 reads CASSESGAYTEAFF.

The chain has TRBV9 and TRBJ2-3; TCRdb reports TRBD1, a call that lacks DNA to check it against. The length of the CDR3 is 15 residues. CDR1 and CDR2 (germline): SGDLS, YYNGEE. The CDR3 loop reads CASSAAFGGADTQYF.

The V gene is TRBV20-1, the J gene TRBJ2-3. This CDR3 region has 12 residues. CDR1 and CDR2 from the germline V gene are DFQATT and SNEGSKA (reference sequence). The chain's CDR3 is CSAGLARDTQYF.

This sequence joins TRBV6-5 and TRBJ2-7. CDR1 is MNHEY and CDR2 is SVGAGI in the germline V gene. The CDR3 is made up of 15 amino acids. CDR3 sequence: CASSYSRFTSYEQYF.